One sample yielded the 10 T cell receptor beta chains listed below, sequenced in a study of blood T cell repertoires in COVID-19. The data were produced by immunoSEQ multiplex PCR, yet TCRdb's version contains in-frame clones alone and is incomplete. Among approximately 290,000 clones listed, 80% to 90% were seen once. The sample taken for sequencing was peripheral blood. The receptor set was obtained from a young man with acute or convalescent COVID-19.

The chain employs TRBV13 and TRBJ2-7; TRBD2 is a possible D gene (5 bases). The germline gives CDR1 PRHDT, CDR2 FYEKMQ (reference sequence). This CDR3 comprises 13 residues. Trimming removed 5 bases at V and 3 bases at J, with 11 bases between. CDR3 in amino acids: CASSDTGNYEQYF. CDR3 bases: TGTGCCAGCAGCGACACCGGGAACTACGAGCAGTACTTC.

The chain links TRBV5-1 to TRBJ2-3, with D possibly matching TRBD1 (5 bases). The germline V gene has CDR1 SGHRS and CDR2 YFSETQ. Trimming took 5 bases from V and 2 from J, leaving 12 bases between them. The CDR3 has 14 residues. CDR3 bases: TGCGCCAGCAGAGGACATCTAATCACAGATACGCAGTATTTT. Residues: CASRGHLITDTQYF. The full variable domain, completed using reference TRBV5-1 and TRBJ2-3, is KAGVTQTPRYLIKTRGQQVTLSCSPISGHRSVSWYQQTPGQGLQFLFEYFSETQRNKGNFPGRFSGRQFSNSRSEMNVSTLELGDSALYLCASRGHLITDTQYFGPGTRLTVL.

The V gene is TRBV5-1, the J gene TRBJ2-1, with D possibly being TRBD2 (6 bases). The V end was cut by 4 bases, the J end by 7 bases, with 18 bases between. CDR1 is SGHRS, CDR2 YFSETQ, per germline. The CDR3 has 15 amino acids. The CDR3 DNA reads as TGCGCCAGCAGCCCCGGGACTGGAAGCCAGAATGAGCAGTTCTTC. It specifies CASSPGTGSQNEQFF.

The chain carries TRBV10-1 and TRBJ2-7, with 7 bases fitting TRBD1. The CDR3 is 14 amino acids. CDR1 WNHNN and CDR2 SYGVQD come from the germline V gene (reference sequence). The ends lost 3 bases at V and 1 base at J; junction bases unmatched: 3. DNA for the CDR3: TGCGCCAGCAGTGATGAGGGGGCATCCTACGAGCAGTACTTC. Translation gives CASSDEGASYEQYF.

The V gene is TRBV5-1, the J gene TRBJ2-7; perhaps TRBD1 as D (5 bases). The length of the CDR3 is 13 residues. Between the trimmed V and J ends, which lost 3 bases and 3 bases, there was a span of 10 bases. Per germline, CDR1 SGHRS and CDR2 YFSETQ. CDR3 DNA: TGCGCCAGCAGCTCACAGGAGAACTACGAGCAGTACTTC. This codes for CASSSQENYEQYF.

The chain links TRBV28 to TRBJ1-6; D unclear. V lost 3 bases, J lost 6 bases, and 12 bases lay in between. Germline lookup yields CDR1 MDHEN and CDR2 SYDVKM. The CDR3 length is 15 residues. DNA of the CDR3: TGTGCCAGCAGTTTTGCGGGCAGATCTAATTCACCCCTCCACTTT. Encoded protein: CASSFAGRSNSPLHF.

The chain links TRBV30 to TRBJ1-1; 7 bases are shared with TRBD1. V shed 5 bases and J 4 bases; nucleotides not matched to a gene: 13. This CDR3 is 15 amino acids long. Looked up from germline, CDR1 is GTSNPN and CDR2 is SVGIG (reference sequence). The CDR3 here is CAWRSRQGLVTEAFF. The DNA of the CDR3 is TGTGCCTGGCGATCCCGACAGGGATTGGTCACTGAAGCTTTCTTT.

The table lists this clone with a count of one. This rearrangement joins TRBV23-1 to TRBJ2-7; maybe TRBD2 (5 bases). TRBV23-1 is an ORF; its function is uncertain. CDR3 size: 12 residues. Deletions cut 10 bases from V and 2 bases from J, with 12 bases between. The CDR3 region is CAIPDFTYEQYF. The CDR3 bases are TGCGCCATTCCGGACTTTACCTACGAGCAGTACTTC.

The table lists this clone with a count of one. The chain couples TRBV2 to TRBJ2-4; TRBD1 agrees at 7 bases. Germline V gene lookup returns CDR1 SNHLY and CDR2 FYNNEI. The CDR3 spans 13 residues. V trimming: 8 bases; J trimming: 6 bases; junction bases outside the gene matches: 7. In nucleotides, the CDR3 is TGTGCCAGCGAAGGGACAGACCGAAACATTCAGTACTTC. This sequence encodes CASEGTDRNIQYF.

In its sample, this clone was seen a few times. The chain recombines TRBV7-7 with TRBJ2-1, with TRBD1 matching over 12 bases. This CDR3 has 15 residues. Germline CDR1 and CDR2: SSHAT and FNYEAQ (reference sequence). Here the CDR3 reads CASSEGQGAINEQFF. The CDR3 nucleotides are TGTGCTAGCTCCGAGGGACAGGGGGCGATTAATGAGCAGTTCTTC.